A single sample is the source of the 18 T cell receptor beta chains below, sequenced in a study of CD8 T cells in ankylosing spondylitis. TCRdb reprocessed the 5' RACE reads via MiXCR and lists one record per CDR3 protein. The table lists 230,000 or so distinct CDR3 sequences, roughly a quarter of them singletons. Material: blood, either unsorted or a sorted T cell fraction (not recorded which). These receptors all stem from a male donor with ankylosing spondylitis or in good health (not recorded which).

This clonotype was found many times. V and J are TRBV12-3 or TRBV12-4 and TRBJ2-1; TRBD2 aligns across 9 bases. The CDR3 spans 15 residues. The trim removed 6 bases at V and 6 bases at J, leaving 9 bases unmatched. The CDR3 DNA is TGTGCCAGCAGCCCTACTAGCGGGCACTTCAATGAGCAGTTCTTC. Its protein product is CASSPTSGHFNEQFF.

This clonotype was seen at least ten times. The rearrangement joins TRBV29-1 to TRBJ1-2, with D perhaps TRBD1 (5 bases). Germline V gene data show CDR1 as SQVTM and CDR2 as ANQGSEA. The CDR3 loop spans 13 amino acids. V was cut by 1 base and J by 2 bases, with 8 bases left in between. The CDR3 spells CSVEGWGNYGYTF. CDR3 in DNA: TGCAGCGTTGAAGGATGGGGGAACTATGGCTACACCTTC.

This clonotype was seen only a few times. The chain employs TRBV20-1 and TRBJ2-1, with 10 nucleotides matching TRBD1. The CDR3 length is 16 residues. The germline V gene has CDR1 DFQATT and CDR2 SNEGSKA (reference sequence). V lost 4 bases to trimming and J lost 1 base; unmatched junction nucleotides: 7. The CDR3 DNA reads TGCAGTGCTACCAATCCGGGACAGGGGTCCTACAATGAGCAGTTCTTC. Encoded protein: CSATNPGQGSYNEQFF.

This clonotype has at least ten counts. V gene TRBV20-1 combines with J gene TRBJ2-1; 12 bases agree with TRBD1. V shed 6 bases, J shed 11 bases, and the junction held 8 bases outside the gene matches. Germline CDR1 and CDR2: DFQATT and SNEGSKA (reference sequence). The CDR3 is 13 amino acids. The CDR3 region has the DNA TGCAGTGCCCTGGGACAGGGGGCTGAACAGCAGTTCTTC. Encoded protein: CSALGQGAEQQFF.

The J gene is TRBJ2-3, the V gene TRBV15; 8 bases agree with TRBD1. There are 15 residues in the CDR3. CDR1 is LNHNV and CDR2 is YYDKDF in the germline V gene (reference sequence). Trimming took 0 bases from V and 6 from J; bases not matched to a gene: 5. Here the CDR3 DNA reads TGTGCCACCAGCAGAGACCCGGACAGGGTGGATACGCAGTATTTT. Translated: CATSRDPDRVDTQYF. The full variable domain, its missing parts supplied by reference TRBV15 and TRBJ2-3, is DAMVIQNPRYQVTQFGKPVTLSCSQTLNHNVMYWYQQKSSQAPKLLFHYYDKDFNNEADTPDNFQSRRPNTSFCFLDIRSPGLGDTAMYLCATSRDPDRVDTQYFGPGTRLTVL.

This clonotype was observed a handful of times. The gene calls are TRBV20-1 and TRBJ2-3; D uncertain. The CDR3 sequence is 14 residues long. V dropped 1 base and J dropped 1 base, with 9 bases sitting between them. Germline CDR1 and CDR2: DFQATT and SNEGSKA (reference sequence). The CDR3 reads CSARVVGGTDTQYF. Written as DNA, the CDR3 is TGCAGTGCTAGAGTCGTTGGGGGCACAGATACGCAGTATTTT.

The gene calls are TRBV15 and TRBJ2-7; the D call may be TRBD1 or TRBD2 (6 bases each). The V end lost 0 bases, the J end lost 3 bases, and 18 bases lay between the germline ends. The CDR3 consists of 17 residues. Looked up from germline, CDR1 is LNHNV and CDR2 is YYDKDF (reference sequence). The DNA for the CDR3 is TGTGCCACCAGCAGAGATCCGGGGGCCTCGAACATCTACGAGCAGTACTTC. Translation gives CATSRDPGASNIYEQYF.

The table lists this clonotype with many counts. The gene calls are TRBV10-3 and TRBJ1-5; 8 nucleotides align to TRBD1. CDR3 length: 14 amino acids. The germline V gene encodes CDR1 ENHRY and CDR2 SYGVKD. Trimming removed 5 bases from V and 7 bases from J; junction bases left unmatched: 7. The CDR3 nucleotides read TGTGCCATCAGTCCGGACAGGGAGGGCCAGCCCCAGCATTTT. It specifies CAISPDREGQPQHF.

There are a few counts of this clonotype. Written as DNA, the CDR3 is TGCAGTGGAGCCTTGATGACAGATACGCAGTATTTT. Translating gives CSGALMTDTQYF. This chain links TRBV20-1 with TRBJ2-3; no clear D. The CDR3 contains 12 residues. Germline CDR1 and CDR2: DFQATT and SNEGSKA (reference sequence). With 7 bases removed from V and 3 bases from J, the gap between germline ends came to 11 bases.

This clonotype has ten or more counts. The chain couples TRBV4-1 to TRBJ2-7; 8 nucleotides align to TRBD1. The CDR3 spans 15 residues. J gave up 4 bases and V 2 bases, and 7 bases lay outside the gene matches. The V gene's germline CDR1 is MGHRA and CDR2 YSYEKL. The CDR3 here is CASSQSGTGVYEQYF. The CDR3 DNA reads as TGCGCCAGCAGCCAATCGGGGACAGGTGTTTACGAGCAGTACTTC.

This clonotype has at least ten counts. This chain links TRBV20-1 with TRBJ1-2; 8 nucleotides align to TRBD1. V gave up 1 base and J gave up 3 bases; unmatched junction bases: 4. Germline CDR1 reads DFQATT; CDR2 reads SNEGSKA (reference sequence). The CDR3 has 14 amino acids. CDR3: CSARGTGGDYGYTF. In nucleotides, the CDR3 is TGCAGTGCTAGAGGCACAGGGGGAGACTATGGCTACACCTTC.

This clonotype showed up many times. The chain links TRBV20-1 to TRBJ1-5; no clear D. The V gene lost 6 bases and the J gene lost 3 bases, with 15 bases spanning the gap. CDR3 length: 14 residues. CDR1 and CDR2 (germline): DFQATT, SNEGSKA (reference sequence). The CDR3 region is CSATNAQLNQPQHF. The CDR3 nucleotides are TGCAGTGCCACCAATGCACAGCTCAATCAGCCCCAGCATTTT.

The chain combines TRBV30 with TRBJ1-6, with D possibly matching TRBD1 (5 bases). Germline loops: CDR1 GTSNPN, CDR2 SVGIG (reference sequence). CDR3 length: 13 amino acids. V was pared by 7 bases and J by 3 bases, with 10 bases between. The chain's CDR3 is CASREDYNSPLHF. The CDR3 nucleotides read TGTGCCTCCAGGGAGGACTATAATTCACCCCTCCACTTT.

This clonotype has more than one count but fewer than ten. V usage is TRBV10-3 and J usage is TRBJ1-1, with 7 bases aligning to TRBD1. Germline CDR1 reads ENHRY; CDR2 reads SYGVKD. The trim removed 0 bases at V and 8 bases at J, leaving 6 bases unmatched. CDR3 length: 14 amino acids. CDR3 nucleotides: TGTGCCATCAGTGAGTCCGGACAGGAGACAGAAGCTTTCTTT. It is translated as CAISESGQETEAFF.

This clonotype was detected only a few times. V usage is TRBV18 and J usage is TRBJ1-1; no clear D gene. Germline assignment: CDR1 KGHSH and CDR2 LQKENI. The CDR3 spans 12 residues. Trimming stripped 2 bases from V and 5 bases from J, with 6 bases between. The CDR3, as DNA: TGTGCCAGCTCACCAGACCCTACTGAAGCTTTCTTT. This sequence encodes CASSPDPTEAFF.

The chain uses TRBV12-3 or TRBV12-4 and TRBJ2-2; 11 bases fit TRBD1. J lost 7 bases, V lost 5 bases, and 6 bases had no gene match. There are 15 residues in the CDR3. The CDR3 DNA reads as TGTGCCAGCAGTCCGTGGACAGGGGGCCTCGGGGAGCTGTTTTTT. Translated, it gives CASSPWTGGLGELFF.

This sequence joins TRBV30 and TRBJ2-7, with 9 nucleotides matching TRBD1. The germline gives CDR1 GTSNPN, CDR2 SVGIG (reference sequence). The ends lost 3 bases at V and 5 bases at J; junction bases unmatched: 8. The CDR3 consists of 14 residues. Here the CDR3 reads CAWSYGQGSDEQYF. The CDR3, as DNA: TGTGCCTGGAGCTACGGACAGGGGTCGGACGAGCAGTACTTC. Drawing the rest from reference TRBV30 and TRBJ2-7, the complete variable domain is SQTIHQWPATLVQPVGSPLSLECTVEGTSNPNLYWYRQAAGRGLQLLFYSVGIGQISSEVPQNLSASRPQDRQFILSSKKLLLSDSGFYLCAWSYGQGSDEQYFGPGTRLTVT.

This clonotype was detected a few times. This CDR3 is CASSLDTGPYNEQFF. DNA for the CDR3: TGCGCCAGCAGCTTGGATACGGGACCCTACAATGAGCAGTTCTTC. The V call is TRBV5-1, the J call TRBJ2-1, with D perhaps matching TRBD1 or TRBD2 (5 bases each). Per germline, CDR1 SGHRS and CDR2 YFSETQ. The length of the CDR3 is 15 residues. Trimming removed 0 bases at V and 2 bases at J, with 9 bases between.